This T cell receptor beta chain was identified during a study of metastatic and nonmetastatic thyroid tumors. V gave up 4 bases and J gave up 7 bases; unmatched junction bases: 19. The CDR3 runs to 18 residues. Germline V gene data show CDR1 as SNHLY and CDR2 as FYNNEI. TCRdb recomputed clones from the PCR reads via MiXCR. The sample yields more than 12,000 clones, roughly 27% seen once. None of the patients had undergone any treatment ahead of thyroid surgery. This sequence was found in a female donor with papillary thyroid cancer or a benign thyroid nodule (not recorded which). Some clones in this sample may be carry-over from other donors' samples. The V gene is TRBV2, the J gene TRBJ1-3, with 7 bases fitting TRBD1. The sample consisted of tumor tissue. CDR3 loop: CASSGGQTLSPLRNTIYF. For the CDR3, the DNA is TGTGCCAGCAGTGGGGGACAGACCCTCAGCCCCTTGCGTAACACCATATATTTT.